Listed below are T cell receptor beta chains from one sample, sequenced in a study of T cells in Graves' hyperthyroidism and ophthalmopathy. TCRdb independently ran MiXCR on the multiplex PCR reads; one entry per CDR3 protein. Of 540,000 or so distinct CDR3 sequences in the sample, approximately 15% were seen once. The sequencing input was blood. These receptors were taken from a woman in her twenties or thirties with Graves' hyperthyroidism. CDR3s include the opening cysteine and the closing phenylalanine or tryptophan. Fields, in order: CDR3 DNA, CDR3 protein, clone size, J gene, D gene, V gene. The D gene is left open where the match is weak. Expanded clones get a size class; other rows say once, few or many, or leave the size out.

TGCGCCAGCAGTGACGGAGGAATTGGAAACACCATATATTTT | CASSDGGIGNTIYF | many | TRBJ1-3 | NA | TRBV10-1
TGCAGTGCGAGAGCGGGAGGGCCTTATATAGAGACCCAGTACTTC | CSARAGGPYIETQYF | NA | TRBJ2-5 | TRBD2 | TRBV20-1
TGTGCCAGCAGCCCCTCCGCCGTTTACGAGCAGTACTTC | CASSPSAVYEQYF | many | TRBJ2-7 | NA | TRBV5-5
TGTGCCAGCAGCTTAGACAGGTTCAATGGCTACACCTTC | CASSLDRFNGYTF | many | TRBJ1-2 | NA | TRBV11-2
TGTGCCAGCAGCTCCGCCCGCACAGATACGCAGTATTTT | CASSSARTDTQYF | few | TRBJ2-3 | NA | TRBV7-9
TGTGCCAGCAGCCACCTTTCCACAGATACGCAGTATTTT | CASSHLSTDTQYF | NA | TRBJ2-3 | NA | TRBV27
TGTGCCAGCAGCTCCAAGCGGGGGGGAGGGGGATACAATGAGCAGTTCTTC | CASSSKRGGGGYNEQFF | NA | TRBJ2-1 | TRBD2 | TRBV7-2
TGCAGTGCCTCCCTACTGACACCAAACACCGGGGAGCTGTTTTTT | CSASLLTPNTGELFF | few | TRBJ2-2 | NA | TRBV20-1
TGTGCCAGCAGCTTTATCCAAGAGACCCAGTACTTC | CASSFIQETQYF | many | TRBJ2-5 | NA | TRBV11-2
TGTGCCATGGCACGGGACAGGGTTTCACCCCTCCACTTT | CAMARDRVSPLHF | NA | TRBJ1-6 | TRBD1 | TRBV10-3
TGTGCCAGCAGTGAACCCTCTAGCGGGAGGGGCACCGGGGAGCTGTTTTTT | CASSEPSSGRGTGELFF | NA | TRBJ2-2 | TRBD2 | TRBV6-1
TGTGCCACCAGCCGAAAGACCGGGACTAGCGTCTACAATGAGCAGTTCTTC | CATSRKTGTSVYNEQFF | few | TRBJ2-1 | TRBD2 | TRBV24-1
TGCAGTACCACCGGGACAGGGCGCGAGCAGTACTTC | CSTTGTGREQYF | many | TRBJ2-7 | TRBD1 | TRBV20-1
TGCAGCGTCGTTTTGGGACAGGGATACAATGAGCAGTTCTTC | CSVVLGQGYNEQFF | many | TRBJ2-1 | TRBD1 | TRBV29-1
TGTGCCAGCAGCCAAGATTGGCTAGCGGAAACCACAGATACGCAGTATTTT | CASSQDWLAETTDTQYF | few | TRBJ2-3 | TRBD2 | TRBV4-2
TGTGCCAGCAGTGGGACAGACGGGGAGCTGTTTTTT | CASSGTDGELFF | few | TRBJ2-2 | TRBD1 | TRBV27
TGTGCCAGCTCACCGGAGCCATCTGGAAACACCATATATTTT | CASSPEPSGNTIYF | NA | TRBJ1-3 | NA | TRBV18
TGCGCCAGCAGCCAGGCCCCTTTGACAAACATGAACACTGAAGCTTTCTTT | CASSQAPLTNMNTEAFF | NA | TRBJ1-1 | NA | TRBV4-1
TGTGCCAGCAGTTTAGAGTTGTCAGATAATAACTATGGCTACACCTTC | CASSLELSDNNYGYTF | NA | TRBJ1-2 | NA | TRBV28
TGTGCCAGCAGTTCCGACCCGACCGCGAACACTGAAGCTTTCTTT | CASSSDPTANTEAFF | many | TRBJ1-1 | NA | TRBV28
TGTGCCAGCAAGAACACAGGCTCCTACGAGCAGTACTTC | CASKNTGSYEQYF | many | TRBJ2-7 | NA | TRBV7-2
TGTGCCAGCAGGCAGGGGGCGCTGGACGAGCAGTACTTC | CASRQGALDEQYF | NA | TRBJ2-7 | TRBD1 | TRBV12-3/TRBV12-4
TGTGCCAGCAACGTCGGACAGTCCCACGAGCAGTACTTC | CASNVGQSHEQYF | many | TRBJ2-7 | NA | TRBV28
TGTGCCAGCAGCGAAGAAACGACAGGGGTCTACGAGCAGTACTTC | CASSEETTGVYEQYF | many | TRBJ2-7 | TRBD1 | TRBV2
TGTGCCAGCAGTACTGACAGGGGCGGAATGAACACTGAAGCTTTCTTT | CASSTDRGGMNTEAFF | many | TRBJ1-1 | TRBD1 | TRBV28
TGTGCCAGCACAACGGGACAGGCCTACGATGAGCAGTACTTC | CASTTGQAYDEQYF | many | TRBJ2-7 | TRBD1 | TRBV6-1
TGTGCCAGCAGCTTATGGACTAGCACCGGGGAGCTGTTTTTT | CASSLWTSTGELFF | NA | TRBJ2-2 | TRBD2 | TRBV11-3
TGCAGCGTTGAAGAACGACTTAACACTGAAGCTTTCTTT | CSVEERLNTEAFF | NA | TRBJ1-1 | NA | TRBV29-1
TGTGCCAGCAGCAGGTGGGACAGCTCCTACGAGCAGTACTTC | CASSRWDSSYEQYF | many | TRBJ2-7 | TRBD1 | TRBV5-5
TGTGCCAGCGGGCTAGCGGGACTCTCCTACAATGAGCAGTTCTTC | CASGLAGLSYNEQFF | NA | TRBJ2-1 | TRBD2 | TRBV7-9
TGTGCCAGCAGCTCGAACAGGGGCGACGCGAACACCGGGGAGCTGTTTTTT | CASSSNRGDANTGELFF | few | TRBJ2-2 | TRBD1 | TRBV7-9
TGTGCCAGCAGCTTAGAGCCGGGACTAGCGGGATACGAGCAGTACTTC | CASSLEPGLAGYEQYF | many | TRBJ2-7 | TRBD2 | TRBV7-2
TGTGCCAGCAGTTGGGAGTATTCCTACAATGAGCAGTTCTTC | CASSWEYSYNEQFF | many | TRBJ2-1 | NA | TRBV6-1
TGTGCCAGCAGCTATGGACTAGCGGGAGGGTATACGCAGTATTTT | CASSYGLAGGYTQYF | NA | TRBJ2-3 | TRBD2 | TRBV5-6
TGTGCCAGCAGCTTAGCTCGGGGTGTTAAGGAGACCCAGTACTTC | CASSLARGVKETQYF | many | TRBJ2-5 | NA | TRBV7-2
TGTGCCAGCAGAGATGACAGGGGTGAAAAACTGTTTTTT | CASRDDRGEKLFF | many | TRBJ1-4 | TRBD1 | TRBV2
TGCAGTGCTAGTAGGAACACAGACTCCTACAATGAGCAGTTCTTC | CSASRNTDSYNEQFF | NA | TRBJ2-1 | NA | TRBV20-1
TGTGCTAGTGGTGTGGACGGCAGGGATAATCAGCCCCAGCATTTT | CASGVDGRDNQPQHF | few | TRBJ1-5 | NA | TRBV12-5
TGCGCCAGCAGCCAAGGGTTCGGGGGTGGGAATGAGCAGTTCTTC | CASSQGFGGGNEQFF | many | TRBJ2-1 | NA | TRBV4-3